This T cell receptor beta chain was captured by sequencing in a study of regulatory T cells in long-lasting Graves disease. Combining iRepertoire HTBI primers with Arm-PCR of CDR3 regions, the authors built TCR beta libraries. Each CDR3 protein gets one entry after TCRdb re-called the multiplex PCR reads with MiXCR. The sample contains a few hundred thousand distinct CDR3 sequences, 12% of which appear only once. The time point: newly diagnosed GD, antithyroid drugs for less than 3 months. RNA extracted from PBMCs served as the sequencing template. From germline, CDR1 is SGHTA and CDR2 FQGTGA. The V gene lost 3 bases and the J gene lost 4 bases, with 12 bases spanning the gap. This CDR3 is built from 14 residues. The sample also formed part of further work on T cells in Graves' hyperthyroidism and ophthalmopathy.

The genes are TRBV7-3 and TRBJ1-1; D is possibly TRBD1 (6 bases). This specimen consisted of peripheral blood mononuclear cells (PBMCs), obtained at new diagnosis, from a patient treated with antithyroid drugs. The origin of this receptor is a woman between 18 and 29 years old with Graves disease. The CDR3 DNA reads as TGTGCCAGCAGCTTGGGGGGCGCTAGCACTGAAGCTTTCTTT. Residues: CASSLGGASTEAFF.